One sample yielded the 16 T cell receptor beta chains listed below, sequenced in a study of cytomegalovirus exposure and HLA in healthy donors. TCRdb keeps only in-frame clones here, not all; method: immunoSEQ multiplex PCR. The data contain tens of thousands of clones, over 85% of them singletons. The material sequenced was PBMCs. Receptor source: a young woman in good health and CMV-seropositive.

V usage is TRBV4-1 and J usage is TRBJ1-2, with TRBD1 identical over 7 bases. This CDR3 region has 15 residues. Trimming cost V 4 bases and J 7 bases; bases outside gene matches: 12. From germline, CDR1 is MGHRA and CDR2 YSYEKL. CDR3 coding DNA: TGCGCCAGCAGCCTCCGTATCAGGGGGATTGGTGGCTACACCTTC. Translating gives CASSLRIRGIGGYTF.

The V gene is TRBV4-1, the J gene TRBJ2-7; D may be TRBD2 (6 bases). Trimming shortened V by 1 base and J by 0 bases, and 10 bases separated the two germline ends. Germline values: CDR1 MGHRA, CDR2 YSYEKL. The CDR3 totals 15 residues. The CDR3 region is CASSQAGVPSYEQYF. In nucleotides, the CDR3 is TGCGCCAGCAGCCAAGCGGGGGTCCCCTCCTACGAGCAGTACTTC.

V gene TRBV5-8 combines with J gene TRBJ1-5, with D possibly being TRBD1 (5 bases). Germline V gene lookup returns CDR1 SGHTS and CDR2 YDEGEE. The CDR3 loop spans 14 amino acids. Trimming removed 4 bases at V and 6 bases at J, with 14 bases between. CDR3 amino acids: CASSPEGVIQPQHF. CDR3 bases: TGTGCCAGCAGCCCGGAAGGGGTTATTCAGCCCCAGCATTTT.

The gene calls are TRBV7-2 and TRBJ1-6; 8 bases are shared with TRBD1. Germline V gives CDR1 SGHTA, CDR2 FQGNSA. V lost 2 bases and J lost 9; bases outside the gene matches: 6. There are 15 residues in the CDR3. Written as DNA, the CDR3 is TGTGCCAGCAGCTTAACGGACAGGGCCTCTTCACCCCTCCACTTT. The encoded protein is CASSLTDRASSPLHF. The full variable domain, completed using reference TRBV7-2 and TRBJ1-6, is GAGVSQSPSNKVTEKGKDVELRCDPISGHTALYWYRQSLGQGLEFLIYFQGNSAPDKSGLPSDRFSAERTGGSVSTLTIQRTQQEDSAVYLCASSLTDRASSPLHFGNGTRLTVT.

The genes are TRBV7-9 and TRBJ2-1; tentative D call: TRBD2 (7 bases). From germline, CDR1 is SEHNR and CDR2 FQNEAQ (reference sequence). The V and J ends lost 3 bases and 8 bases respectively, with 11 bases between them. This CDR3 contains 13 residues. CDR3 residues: CASSFGGRDEQFF. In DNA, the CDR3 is TGTGCCAGCAGCTTCGGGGGGCGGGATGAGCAGTTCTTC.

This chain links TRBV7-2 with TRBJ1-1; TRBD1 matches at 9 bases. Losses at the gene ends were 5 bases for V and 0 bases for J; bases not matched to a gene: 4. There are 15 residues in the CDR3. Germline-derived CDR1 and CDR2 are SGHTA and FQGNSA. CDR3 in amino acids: CASSPRTGVNTEAFF. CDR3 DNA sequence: TGTGCCAGCAGCCCCCGGACAGGGGTGAACACTGAAGCTTTCTTT. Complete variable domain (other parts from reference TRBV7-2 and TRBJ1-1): GAGVSQSPSNKVTEKGKDVELRCDPISGHTALYWYRQSLGQGLEFLIYFQGNSAPDKSGLPSDRFSAERTGGSVSTLTIQRTQQEDSAVYLCASSPRTGVNTEAFFGQGTRLTVV.

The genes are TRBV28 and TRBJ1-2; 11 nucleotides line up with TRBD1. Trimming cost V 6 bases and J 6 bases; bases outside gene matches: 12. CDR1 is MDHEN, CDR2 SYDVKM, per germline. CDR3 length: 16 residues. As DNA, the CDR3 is TGTGCCAGCAGACATCCCGGGACAGGGGGAGGCGATGGCTACACCTTC. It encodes CASRHPGTGGGDGYTF.

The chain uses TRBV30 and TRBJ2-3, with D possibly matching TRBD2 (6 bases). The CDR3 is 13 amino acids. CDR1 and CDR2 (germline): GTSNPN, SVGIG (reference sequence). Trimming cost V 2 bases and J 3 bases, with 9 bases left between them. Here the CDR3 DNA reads TGTGCCTGGAGTTCAGGAGGGACAGATACGCAGTATTTT. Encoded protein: CAWSSGGTDTQYF.

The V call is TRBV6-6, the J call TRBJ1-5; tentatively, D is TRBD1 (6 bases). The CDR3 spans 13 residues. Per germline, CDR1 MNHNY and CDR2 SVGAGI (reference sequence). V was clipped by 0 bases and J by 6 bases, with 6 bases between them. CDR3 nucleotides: TGTGCCAGCAGTTACTCGGGGGCTCAGCCCCAGCATTTT. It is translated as CASSYSGAQPQHF.

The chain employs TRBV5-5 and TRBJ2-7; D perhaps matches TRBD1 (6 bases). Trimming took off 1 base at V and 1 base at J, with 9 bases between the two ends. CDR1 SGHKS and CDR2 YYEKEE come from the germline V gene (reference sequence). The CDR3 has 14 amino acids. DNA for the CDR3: TGTGCCAGCAGCTTGATACAGGGTTCCTACGAGCAGTACTTC. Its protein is CASSLIQGSYEQYF.

In DNA form, the CDR3 reads TGTGCCAGCAGTGTGGAGGTTCGGGATACGCAGTATTTT. This codes for CASSVEVRDTQYF. This chain uses TRBV6-4 with TRBJ2-3; the D gene is possibly TRBD2 (5 bases). Looked up from germline, CDR1 is MRHNA and CDR2 is SNTAGT. Between the trimmed V and J ends, which lost 4 bases and 6 bases, there was a span of 11 bases. The CDR3 is made up of 13 amino acids.

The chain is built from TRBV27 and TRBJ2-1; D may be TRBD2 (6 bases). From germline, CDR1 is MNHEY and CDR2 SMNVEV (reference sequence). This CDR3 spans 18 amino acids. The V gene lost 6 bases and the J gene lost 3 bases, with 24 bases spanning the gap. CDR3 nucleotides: TGTGCCAGCAGGATAACCGTTGGGGAGGCCGCTAACTACAATGAGCAGTTCTTC. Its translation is CASRITVGEAANYNEQFF.

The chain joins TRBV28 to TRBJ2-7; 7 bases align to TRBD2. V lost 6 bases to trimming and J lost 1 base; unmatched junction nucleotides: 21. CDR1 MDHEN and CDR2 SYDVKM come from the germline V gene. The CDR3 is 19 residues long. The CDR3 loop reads CASSSAARKTSDESYEQYF. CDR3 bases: TGTGCCAGCAGCTCCGCAGCCAGGAAAACTAGCGACGAATCCTACGAGCAGTACTTC.

CDR3 loop: CASTRETYYEQYF. The CDR3 DNA is TGTGCCAGCACCCGGGAGACTTACTACGAGCAGTACTTC. V and J are TRBV6-5 and TRBJ2-7; tentatively, D is TRBD2 (6 bases). The germline V gene encodes CDR1 MNHEY and CDR2 SVGAGI. V was clipped by 7 bases and J by 3 bases, with 13 bases between them. The CDR3 is 13 residues long.

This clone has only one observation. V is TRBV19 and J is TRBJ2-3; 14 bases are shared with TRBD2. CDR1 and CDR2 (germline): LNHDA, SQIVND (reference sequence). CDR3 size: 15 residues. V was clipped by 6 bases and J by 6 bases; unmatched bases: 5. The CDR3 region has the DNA TGTGCCAGTAGGGGACTAGCGGGAGAAATGGATACGCAGTATTTT. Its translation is CASRGLAGEMDTQYF.

CDR3 region: CASSPPGLAGSSYEQYF. CDR3 sequence (DNA): TGTGCCAGCTCACCACCCGGACTAGCGGGGAGCTCCTACGAGCAGTACTTC. The chain employs TRBV18 and TRBJ2-7; TRBD2 matches 12 bases. With V trimmed by 0 bases and J by 0 bases, 3 bases remained unmatched. Per the germline V gene, CDR1 is KGHSH and CDR2 is LQKENI. This CDR3 has 17 amino acids.